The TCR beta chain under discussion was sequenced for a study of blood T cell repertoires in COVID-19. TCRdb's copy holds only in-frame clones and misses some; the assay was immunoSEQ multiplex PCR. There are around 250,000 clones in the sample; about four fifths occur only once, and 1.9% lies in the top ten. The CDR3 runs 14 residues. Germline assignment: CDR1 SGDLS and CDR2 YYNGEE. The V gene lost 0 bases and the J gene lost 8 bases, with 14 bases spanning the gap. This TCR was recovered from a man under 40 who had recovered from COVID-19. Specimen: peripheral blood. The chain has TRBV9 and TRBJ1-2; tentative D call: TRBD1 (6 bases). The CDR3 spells CASSVGQAKGGYTF. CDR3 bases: TGTGCCAGCAGCGTAGGACAGGCTAAAGGGGGCTACACCTTC. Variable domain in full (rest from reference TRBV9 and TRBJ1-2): DSGVTQTPKHLITATGQRVTLRCSPRSGDLSVYWYQQSLDQGLQFLIQYYNGEERAKGNILERFSAQQFPDLHSELNLSSLELGDSALYFCASSVGQAKGGYTFGSGTRLTVV.